This T cell receptor beta chain originates from a study of control samples from healthy donors and cancer patients. CDR3 length: 15 amino acids. V was pared by 4 bases and J by 7 bases, with 6 bases of the junction left unmatched. From germline, CDR1 is SGHRS and CDR2 YFSETQ. Measured with immunoSEQ multiplex PCR; TCRdb has only the in-frame clones, and not every one. Among around 150,000 clones listed, approximately 94% were seen once. This sequence originates from a man aged 60 to 69 with colorectal cancer. The sequencing sample was made of PBMCs. The chain uses TRBV5-1 and TRBJ2-7, with 15 bases that match TRBD2. Here the CDR3 reads CASSLGTSGGYEQYF. CDR3 DNA: TGCGCCAGCAGCCTCGGGACTAGCGGGGGGTATGAGCAGTACTTC.